This TCR beta chain is from a study of control samples from healthy donors and cancer patients. V trimming: 4 bases; J trimming: 1 base; junction bases outside the gene matches: 5. Germline CDR1 reads SQVTM; CDR2 reads ANQGSEA. The length of the CDR3 is 14 residues. Assay used: immunoSEQ multiplex PCR; TCRdb lists only in-frame clones, some missing. The data contain around 85,000 clones, around 94% of them seen just once; the ten biggest clones take up approximately 4.8%. The TCR originated in a woman younger than 30 in good health. Specimen: blood. The chain employs TRBV29-1 and TRBJ1-2; 8 bases match TRBD1. CDR3 nucleotide sequence: TGCAGCGTTGGACAGGGGTCGGGTAACTATGGCTACACCTTC. Translation gives CSVGQGSGNYGYTF.